These T cell receptor beta chains were read from a single sample in a study of shared clonotypes between healthy human individuals. Here immunoSEQ multiplex PCR was the method, and the copy in TCRdb shows in-frame clones only, minus some. The sample includes over 2 million clones, just under 95% of them seen just once. The sequenced sample was naive CD8+ T cells sorted from blood. The source of these receptors is a man younger than 35 in good health. CDR3s include the opening cysteine and the closing phenylalanine or tryptophan. The order of the fields is D gene, clone size, V gene, J gene, CDR3 protein, CDR3 DNA. The D gene is left open where the match is weak. Some rows have no size entry. The others give once, few or many, or a class for an expanded clone.

NA	NA	TRBV5-4	TRBJ2-1	CASSSGTPTGNEQFF	TGTGCCAGCAGCTCCGGGACTCCGACTGGCAATGAGCAGTTCTTC
NA	NA	TRBV27	TRBJ1-2	CASSLGQSGGYTF	TGTGCCAGCAGCCTCGGACAGTCGGGAGGCTACACCTTC
NA	NA	TRBV30	TRBJ1-2	CAWSSGRATNYGYTF	TGTGCCTGGAGCTCAGGGAGAGCGACTAACTATGGCTACACCTTC
TRBD1	once	TRBV27	TRBJ2-7	CASSLSYSRTGTSYEQYF	TGTGCCAGCAGTTTATCCTATTCCCGGACAGGTACTTCCTACGAGCAGTACTTC
NA	NA	TRBV15	TRBJ1-4	CATSRVRQGNEKLFF	TGTGCCACCAGCAGAGTCAGGCAGGGAAATGAAAAACTGTTTTTT
NA	few	TRBV10-3	TRBJ1-1	CAIRDFPEDTEAFF	TGTGCCATCAGGGACTTCCCCGAGGACACTGAAGCTTTCTTT
NA	NA	TRBV7-8	TRBJ2-5	CASSSGPTPQETQYF	TGTGCCAGCAGCTCGGGTCCGACCCCCCAAGAGACCCAGTACTTC
NA	NA	TRBV11-2	TRBJ1-3	CASSTGNTIYF	TGTGCCAGCAGCACGGGAAACACCATATATTTT
NA	NA	TRBV19	TRBJ1-2	CASSIDLLWQDGGYTF	TGTGCCAGTAGTATAGATCTTCTGTGGCAGGATGGGGGCTACACCTTC
NA	NA	TRBV30	TRBJ2-5	CAWTLADDQETQYF	TGTGCCTGGACGCTAGCCGACGATCAAGAGACCCAGTACTTC
TRBD2	NA	TRBV9	TRBJ2-5	CASSVGSGALQETQYF	TGTGCCAGCAGCGTAGGGAGCGGGGCCTTGCAAGAGACCCAGTACTTC
NA	NA	TRBV4-1	TRBJ2-7	CASSQGNGYEQYF	TGCGCCAGCAGCCAAGGGAACGGTTACGAGCAGTACTTC
NA	NA	TRBV5-4	TRBJ2-1	CASRGGTEVDEQFF	TGTGCCAGCAGGGGGGGGACAGAGGTCGATGAGCAGTTCTTC
NA	NA	TRBV6-1	TRBJ1-5	CASSEAVGREPQHF	TGTGCCAGCAGTGAAGCCGTCGGCAGGGAGCCCCAGCATTTT
TRBD2	NA	TRBV4-1	TRBJ2-7	CASSRTPGLESYEQYF	TGCGCCAGCAGCCGAACGCCGGGACTAGAATCCTACGAGCAGTACTTC
NA	NA	TRBV5-1	TRBJ1-3	CASRTTGDSGNTIYF	TGCGCCAGCAGGACCACAGGAGACTCTGGAAACACCATATATTTT
NA	NA	TRBV7-9	TRBJ2-7	CASSFEGYEQYF	TGTGCCAGCAGCTTCGAGGGCTACGAGCAGTACTTC
NA	NA	TRBV9	TRBJ1-4	CASSVGEGYANEKLFF	TGTGCCAGCAGCGTAGGAGAGGGGTACGCTAATGAAAAACTGTTTTTT
TRBD1	NA	TRBV7-9	TRBJ1-1	CASVNRGVEAFF	TGTGCCAGCGTCAACAGGGGAGTTGAGGCTTTCTTT
NA	NA	TRBV2	TRBJ2-6	CASSGGQTYSGANVLTF	TGTGCCAGCAGCGGGGGACAGACGTACTCTGGGGCCAACGTCCTGACTTTC
TRBD1	NA	TRBV9	TRBJ2-7	CASSVEPGGSYEQYF	TGTGCCAGCAGCGTAGAACCAGGGGGCTCCTACGAGCAGTACTTC
NA	once	TRBV7-3	TRBJ2-7	CASSFVTGDEQYF	TGTGCCAGCAGCTTTGTAACGGGGGACGAGCAGTACTTC
TRBD1	NA	TRBV9	TRBJ1-2	CASSPSPGQGAGGYTF	TGTGCCAGCAGCCCCAGCCCGGGACAGGGGGCGGGCGGCTACACCTTC
NA	NA	TRBV7-2	TRBJ2-7	CASSESGPLDSSEQYF	TGTGCCAGCAGCGAGAGTGGTCCTCTAGATTCTTCCGAGCAGTACTTC
TRBD2	NA	TRBV4-3	TRBJ2-3	CASSQGASGGTDTQYF	TGCGCCAGCAGCCAAGGGGCTAGCGGAGGCACAGATACGCAGTATTTT
NA	NA	TRBV28	TRBJ1-5	CASSLSPRGSQPQHF	TGTGCCAGCAGTTTATCCCCGCGGGGAAGTCAGCCCCAGCATTTT
NA	once	TRBV5-4	TRBJ2-2	CASRRAEDIQTGELFF	TGTGCCAGCAGACGTGCTGAGGACATACAAACCGGGGAGCTGTTTTTT
NA	NA	TRBV4-3	TRBJ2-1	CASSQVGDPIWEQFF	TGCGCCAGCAGCCAAGTAGGGGACCCCATCTGGGAGCAGTTCTTC
NA	NA	TRBV4-1	TRBJ1-6	CASSQVSHSGSPLHF	TGCGCCAGCAGCCAAGTTTCTCACTCAGGTTCACCCCTCCACTTT
NA	NA	TRBV5-6	TRBJ2-1	CASSLANYNEQFF	TGTGCCAGCAGCTTGGCCAACTACAATGAGCAGTTCTTC
NA	NA	TRBV19	TRBJ1-6	CASSVDTAVSYNSPLHF	TGTGCCAGTAGTGTCGACACAGCCGTCTCCTATAATTCACCCCTCCACTTT
NA	NA	TRBV5-1	TRBJ2-7	CASSPVLGDEQYF	TGCGCCAGCAGCCCGGTGCTCGGGGACGAGCAGTACTTC
NA	NA	TRBV7-3	TRBJ2-7	CASSLAHGGSTYEQYF	TGTGCCAGCAGCTTGGCTCATGGGGGATCGACCTACGAGCAGTACTTC
TRBD2	NA	TRBV9	TRBJ2-1	CASSASGGMMNEQFF	TGTGCCAGCAGCGCTAGCGGGGGGATGATGAATGAGCAGTTCTTC
TRBD2	NA	TRBV6-5	TRBJ2-1	CASGSGGHYNEQFF	TGTGCCAGCGGTAGCGGGGGGCATTACAATGAGCAGTTCTTC
NA	NA	TRBV15	TRBJ1-4	CATSPRAVAGEKLFF	TGTGCCACCAGCCCGCGGGCCGTCGCGGGTGAAAAACTGTTTTTT
TRBD1	NA	TRBV10-2	TRBJ2-5	CASTSGQGGETQYF	TGCGCCAGCACCTCGGGACAGGGCGGTGAGACCCAGTACTTC